The entry that follows covers one TCR beta chain sequence. Its antigen is not known. This sample was taken from a study of cytomegalovirus exposure and HLA in healthy donors. PCR employed 60 Vbeta and 13 Jbeta primers. TCRdb's copy holds only in-frame clones and misses some; the assay was immunoSEQ multiplex PCR. The table includes about 160,000 clones, 75% to 85% detected once. This CDR3 has 13 amino acids. Trimming removed 4 bases from V and 0 bases from J, with 8 bases in between. Looked up from germline, CDR1 is SQVTM and CDR2 is ANQGSEA. Whole-study results and caveats: A later analysis showed TCR association rates differing by HLA locus, peaking at DRB1 and lowest at HLA-C.

This chain joins TRBV29-1 and TRBJ2-3; D might be TRBD2 (6 bases). This clonotype was sampled from a girl aged 2 to 10 in good health and CMV-seropositive. Sequencing was performed on PBMCs. The CDR3 nucleotides are TGCAGCGTTGCAGGGACTAGCACAGATACGCAGTATTTT. It specifies CSVAGTSTDTQYF.